This TCR beta chain was captured by sequencing in a study of shared T cell receptors in the human thymus. Germline values: CDR1 SSHAT, CDR2 FNYEAQ (reference sequence). The CDR3 loop spans 16 amino acids. TCRdb's table, derived via immunoSEQ multiplex PCR, lists solely in-frame clones and lacks some. This sample has fewer than 700,000 clones, with 88% found just once. About this clone itself: A junction end diverges from the germline sequence, so it may reflect a read error.

The same specimen was also included in a second study, on human thymus T cells. As that study records: The study used thymus tissue resected during corrective heart surgery.

This receptor was obtained from a boy younger than two with a congenital heart defect. Sequencing was carried out using thymocytes. The chain is built from TRBV7-7 and TRBJ2-2; 9 nucleotides agree with TRBD2. In DNA form, the CDR3 reads TGTGCTAGCAGCTTAGTGGCTAGCGGGGTCCCCGGGGAGCTGTTTTTT. This codes for CASSLVASGVPGELFF.